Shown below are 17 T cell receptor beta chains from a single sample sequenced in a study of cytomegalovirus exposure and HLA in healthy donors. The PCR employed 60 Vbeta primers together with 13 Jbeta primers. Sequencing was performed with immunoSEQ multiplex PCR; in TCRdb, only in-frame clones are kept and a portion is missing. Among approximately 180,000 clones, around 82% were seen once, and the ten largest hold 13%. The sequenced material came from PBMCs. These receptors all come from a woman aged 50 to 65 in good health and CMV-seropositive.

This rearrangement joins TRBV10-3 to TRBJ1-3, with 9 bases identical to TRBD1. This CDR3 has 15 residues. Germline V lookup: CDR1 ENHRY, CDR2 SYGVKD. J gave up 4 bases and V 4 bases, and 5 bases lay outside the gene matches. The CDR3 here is CAISVGQGIGNTIYF. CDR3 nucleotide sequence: TGTGCCATCAGTGTGGGACAGGGTATCGGAAACACCATATATTTT.

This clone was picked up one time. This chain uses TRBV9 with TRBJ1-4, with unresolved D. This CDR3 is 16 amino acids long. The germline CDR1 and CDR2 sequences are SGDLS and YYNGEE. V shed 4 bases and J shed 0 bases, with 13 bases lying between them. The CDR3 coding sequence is TGTGCCAGCAGCCCCCAAGGAGGTGCAACTAATGAAAAACTGTTTTTT. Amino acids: CASSPQGGATNEKLFF.

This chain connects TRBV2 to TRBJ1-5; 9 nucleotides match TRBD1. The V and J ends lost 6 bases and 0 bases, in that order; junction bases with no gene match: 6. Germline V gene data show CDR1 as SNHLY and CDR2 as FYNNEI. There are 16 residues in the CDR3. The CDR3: CASRTGTGISNQPQHF. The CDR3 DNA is TGTGCCAGCAGGACCGGGACAGGGATTAGCAATCAGCCCCAGCATTTT.

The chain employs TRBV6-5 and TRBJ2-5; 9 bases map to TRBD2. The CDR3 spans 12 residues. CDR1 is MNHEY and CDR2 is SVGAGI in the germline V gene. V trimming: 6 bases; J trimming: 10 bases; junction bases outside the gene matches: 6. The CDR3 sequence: CASSNGRGGQYF. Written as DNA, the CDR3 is TGTGCCAGCAGCAATGGGCGGGGGGGCCAGTACTTC.

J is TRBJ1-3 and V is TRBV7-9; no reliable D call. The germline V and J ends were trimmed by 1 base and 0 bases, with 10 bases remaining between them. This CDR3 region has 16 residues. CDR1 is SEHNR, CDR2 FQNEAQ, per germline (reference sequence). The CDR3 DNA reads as TGTGCCAGCAGCTTAGAGCCGCTCTTCTCTGGAAACACCATATATTTT. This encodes CASSLEPLFSGNTIYF.

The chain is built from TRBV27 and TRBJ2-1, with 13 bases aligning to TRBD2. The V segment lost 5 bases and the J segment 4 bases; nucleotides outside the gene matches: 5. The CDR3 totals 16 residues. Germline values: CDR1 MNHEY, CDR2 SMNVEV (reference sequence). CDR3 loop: CASSLTSGGHYNEQFF. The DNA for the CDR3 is TGTGCCAGCAGTCTGACTAGCGGGGGGCATTACAATGAGCAGTTCTTC.

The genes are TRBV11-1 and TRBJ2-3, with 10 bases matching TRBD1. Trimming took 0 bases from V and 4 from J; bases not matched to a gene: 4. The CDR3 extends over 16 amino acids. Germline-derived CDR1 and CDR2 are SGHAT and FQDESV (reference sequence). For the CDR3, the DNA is TGTGCCAGCAGCTTAGCCGGGACAGGGGTCCCAGATACGCAGTATTTT. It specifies CASSLAGTGVPDTQYF.

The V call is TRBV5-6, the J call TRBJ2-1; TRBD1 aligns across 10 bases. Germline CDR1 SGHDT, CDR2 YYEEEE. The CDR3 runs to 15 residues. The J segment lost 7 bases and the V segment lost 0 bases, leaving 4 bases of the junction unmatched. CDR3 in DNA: TGTGCCAGCAGCTTGGGACAGGGGGCGGGAAATGAGCAGTTCTTC. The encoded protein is CASSLGQGAGNEQFF.

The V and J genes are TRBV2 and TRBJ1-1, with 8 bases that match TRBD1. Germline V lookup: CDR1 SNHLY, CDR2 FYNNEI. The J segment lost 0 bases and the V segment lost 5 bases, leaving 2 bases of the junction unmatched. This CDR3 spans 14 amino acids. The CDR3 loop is CASSRDRLNTEAFF. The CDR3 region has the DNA TGTGCCAGCAGTCGGGACAGGTTGAACACTGAAGCTTTCTTT.

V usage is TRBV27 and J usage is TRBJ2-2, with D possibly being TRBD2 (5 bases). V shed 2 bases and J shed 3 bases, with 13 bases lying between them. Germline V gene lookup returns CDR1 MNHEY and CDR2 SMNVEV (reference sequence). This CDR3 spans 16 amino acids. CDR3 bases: TGTGCCAGCAGTTTAAAATGGAGAGGGCACACCGGGGAGCTGTTTTTT. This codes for CASSLKWRGHTGELFF.

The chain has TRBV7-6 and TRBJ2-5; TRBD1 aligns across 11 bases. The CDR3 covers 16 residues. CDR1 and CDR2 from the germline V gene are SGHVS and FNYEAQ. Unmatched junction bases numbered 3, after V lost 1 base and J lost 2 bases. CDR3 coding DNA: TGTGCCAGCAGCTTAGGCGGGACAGGGGGGCAAGAGACCCAGTACTTC. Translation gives CASSLGGTGGQETQYF. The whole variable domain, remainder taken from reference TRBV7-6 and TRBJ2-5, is GAGVSQSPRYKVTKRGQDVALRCDPISGHVSLYWYRQALGQGPEFLTYFNYEAQQDKSGLPNDRFSAERPEGSISTLTIQRTEQRDSAMYRCASSLGGTGGQETQYFGPGTRLLVL.

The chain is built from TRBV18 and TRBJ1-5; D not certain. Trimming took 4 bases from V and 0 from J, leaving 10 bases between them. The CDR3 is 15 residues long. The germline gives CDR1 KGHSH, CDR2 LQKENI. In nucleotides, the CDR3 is TGTGCCAGCTCACAGGGAGCTTATAGCAATCAGCCCCAGCATTTT. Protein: CASSQGAYSNQPQHF. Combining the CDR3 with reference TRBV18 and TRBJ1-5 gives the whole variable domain NAGVMQNPRHLVRRRGQEARLRCSPMKGHSHVYWYRQLPEEGLKFMVYLQKENIIDESGMPKERFSAEFPKEGPSILRIQQVVRGDSAAYFCASSQGAYSNQPQHFGDGTRLSIL.

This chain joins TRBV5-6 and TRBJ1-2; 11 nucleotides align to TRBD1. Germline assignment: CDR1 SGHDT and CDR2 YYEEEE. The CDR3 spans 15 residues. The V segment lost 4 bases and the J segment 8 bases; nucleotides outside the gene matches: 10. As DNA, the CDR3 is TGTGCCAGCAGCCTGGGACAGGGGGGTTGGAGAGGCTACACCTTC. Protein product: CASSLGQGGWRGYTF.

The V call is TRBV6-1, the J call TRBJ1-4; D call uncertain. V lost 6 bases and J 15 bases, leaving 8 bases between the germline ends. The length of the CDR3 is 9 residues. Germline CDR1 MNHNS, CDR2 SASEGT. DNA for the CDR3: TGTGCCAGCAGAGCATCGGTGTTTTTT. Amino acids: CASRASVFF.

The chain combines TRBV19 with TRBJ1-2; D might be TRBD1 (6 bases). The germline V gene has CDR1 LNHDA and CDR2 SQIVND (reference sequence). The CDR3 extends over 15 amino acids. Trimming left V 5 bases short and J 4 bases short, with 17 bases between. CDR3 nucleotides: TGTGCCAGTAGTCCCAGACAGGCCCTCCCCTATGGCTACACCTTC. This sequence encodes CASSPRQALPYGYTF.

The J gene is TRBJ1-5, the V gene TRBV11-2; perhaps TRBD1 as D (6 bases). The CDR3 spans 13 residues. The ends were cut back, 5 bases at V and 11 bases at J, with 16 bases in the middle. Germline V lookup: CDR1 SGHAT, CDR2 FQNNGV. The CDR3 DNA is TGTGCCAGCAGCGGCGAAGGGGGTTGGACCCAGCATTTT. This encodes CASSGEGGWTQHF.

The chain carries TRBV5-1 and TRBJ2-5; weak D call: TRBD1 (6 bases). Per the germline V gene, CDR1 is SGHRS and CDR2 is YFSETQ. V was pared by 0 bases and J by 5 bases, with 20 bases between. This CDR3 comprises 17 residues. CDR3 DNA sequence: TGCGCCAGCAGCTTGGCTGCCGGACAGCCGGCCGGGGAGACCCAGTACTTC. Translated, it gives CASSLAAGQPAGETQYF.